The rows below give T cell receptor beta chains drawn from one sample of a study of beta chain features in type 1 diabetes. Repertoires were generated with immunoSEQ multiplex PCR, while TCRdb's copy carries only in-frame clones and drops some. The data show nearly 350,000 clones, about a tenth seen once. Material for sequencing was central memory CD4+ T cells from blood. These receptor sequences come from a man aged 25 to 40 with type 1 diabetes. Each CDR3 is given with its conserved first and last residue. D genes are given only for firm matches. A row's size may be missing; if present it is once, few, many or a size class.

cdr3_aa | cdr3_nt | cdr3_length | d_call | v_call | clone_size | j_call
CASSGGQGSGGMALHF | TGCGCCAGCAGCGGAGGACAGGGGTCAGGGGGCATGGCCCTCCACTTT | 16 | TRBD1 | TRBV5-1 | few | TRBJ1-6
CASSMDRVAGELFF | TGCGCCAGCAGCATGGACAGGGTAGCCGGGGAGCTGTTTTTT | 14 | TRBD1 | TRBV10-1 | . | TRBJ2-2
CATLDRNSYNEQFF | TGTGCCACCCTCGACAGAAATTCCTACAATGAGCAGTTCTTC | 14 | . | TRBV10-3 | many | TRBJ2-1
CASSSAAEETQYF | TGCGCCAGCAGCTCAGCGGCCGAAGAGACCCAGTACTTC | 13 | . | TRBV5-1 | few | TRBJ2-5
CASSSDNSPLHF | TGTGCCAGCTCATCCGATAATTCACCCCTCCACTTT | 12 | . | TRBV18 | . | TRBJ1-6
CASSDPETYEQYF | TGTGCCAGCAGTGACCCCGAGACCTACGAGCAGTACTTC | 13 | . | TRBV6-5 | few | TRBJ2-7
CASSGGAGGEETQYF | TGCGCCAGCAGCGGGGGAGCGGGGGGCGAGGAGACCCAGTACTTC | 15 | TRBD2 | TRBV5-1 | few | TRBJ2-5
CASSPDRLTDTQYF | TGTGCCAGCAGCCCCGACAGACTCACAGATACGCAGTATTTT | 14 | . | TRBV11-2 | . | TRBJ2-3
CASRVRDTSETQYF | TGTGCCAGCAGAGTCCGGGACACCTCCGAGACCCAGTACTTC | 14 | . | TRBV21-1 | . | TRBJ2-5
CASSQGPDRGTSPLHF | TGCGCCAGCAGCCAGGGCCCGGACAGGGGTACTTCACCCCTCCACTTT | 16 | TRBD1 | TRBV4-3 | . | TRBJ1-6
CASSLSRLSSGANVLTF | TGTGCCAGCAGCTTATCCCGCTTGAGCTCTGGGGCCAACGTCCTGACTTTC | 17 | . | TRBV11-2 | . | TRBJ2-6
CAWSQQPDQPQHF | TGTGCCTGGAGTCAACAGCCTGATCAGCCCCAGCATTTT | 13 | . | TRBV30 | . | TRBJ1-5
CASSPGLAGPYEQYF | TGTGCCAGCTCACCCGGACTAGCGGGTCCCTACGAGCAGTACTTC | 15 | TRBD2 | TRBV18 | . | TRBJ2-7
CASSRDRGSYEQYF | TGTGCCAGCAGCAGGGACAGGGGAAGCTACGAGCAGTACTTC | 14 | TRBD1 | TRBV7-9 | few | TRBJ2-7
CSVDGQGYEQYF | TGCAGCGTTGACGGGCAGGGGTACGAGCAGTACTTC | 12 | . | TRBV29-1 | . | TRBJ2-7
CASSARSAVNTEAFF | TGTGCCAGCAGCGCCCGGTCTGCGGTAAACACTGAAGCTTTCTTT | 15 | . | TRBV7-9 | many | TRBJ1-1
CASSQTLGAGVIDTQYF | TGCGCCAGCAGCCAAACCCTAGGAGCGGGGGTGATAGATACGCAGTATTTT | 17 | TRBD2 | TRBV4-3 | . | TRBJ2-3
CASRETSGSTDTQYF | TGTGCCAGCAGGGAAACTAGCGGGAGCACAGATACGCAGTATTTT | 15 | TRBD2 | TRBV7-8 | few | TRBJ2-3
CASSLLQGTPTYEQYF | TGTGCCAGCAGCTTGCTACAGGGGACCCCCACCTACGAGCAGTACTTC | 16 | TRBD1 | TRBV7-6 | many | TRBJ2-7
CASSNVGGPTDTQYF | TGTGCCAGCAGTAATGTTGGAGGCCCCACAGATACGCAGTATTTT | 15 | . | TRBV6-1 | . | TRBJ2-3
CASSFLRNTGELFF | TGTGCCAGCAGCTTTTTGAGGAACACCGGGGAGCTGTTTTTT | 14 | . | TRBV7-2 | . | TRBJ2-2
CATLEQGAVPEAFF | TGTGCCACCCTAGAACAGGGGGCAGTGCCTGAAGCTTTCTTT | 14 | TRBD1 | TRBV10-3 | few | TRBJ1-1
CASSLVPNQATETQYF | TGCGCCAGCAGCTTGGTCCCCAATCAGGCTACGGAGACCCAGTACTTC | 16 | . | TRBV5-1 | . | TRBJ2-5
CASSQDPGRGYEQYF | TGCGCCAGCAGCCAAGATCCGGGCAGGGGCTACGAGCAGTACTTC | 15 | . | TRBV4-3 | . | TRBJ2-7
CASSPPPVGTDTQYF | TGTGCCAGCAGCCCCCCGCCCGTCGGCACAGATACGCAGTATTTT | 15 | . | TRBV7-9 | few | TRBJ2-3
CAISDSQTGVPEQYF | TGTGCCATCAGTGATAGTCAGACAGGGGTCCCCGAGCAGTACTTC | 15 | TRBD1 | TRBV10-3 | few | TRBJ2-7
CASSLAGSYNEQFF | TGTGCCAGCAGCTTAGCTGGGTCCTACAATGAGCAGTTCTTC | 14 | . | TRBV7-2 | . | TRBJ2-1
CASSYSPSLEQYF | TGTGCCAGCAGCTATTCCCCCTCTCTCGAGCAGTACTTC | 13 | . | TRBV7-2 | . | TRBJ2-7
CAINRGRNYEQYF | TGTGCCATCAACCGGGGACGGAACTACGAGCAGTACTTC | 13 | . | TRBV10-3 | . | TRBJ2-7
CTSSQGQVATNEKLFF | TGCACCAGCAGCCAAGGACAGGTTGCAACTAATGAAAAACTGTTTTTT | 16 | . | TRBV1 | few | TRBJ1-4
CASSLLAQSGHEQYF | TGTGCCAGCAGCTTATTGGCCCAGAGTGGCCACGAGCAGTACTTC | 15 | . | TRBV11-2 | few | TRBJ2-7
CASSSDSPRGDLDSPLHF | TGTGCCAGCAGTTCCGACAGCCCCAGGGGAGATTTGGATTCACCCCTCCACTTT | 18 | . | TRBV10-3 | . | TRBJ1-6
CASSFGTGLSPLHF | TGTGCCAGCAGCTTTGGGACAGGTCTTTCACCCCTCCACTTT | 14 | TRBD1 | TRBV11-2 | . | TRBJ1-6
CASSQGGLAGVGTDTQYF | TGCGCCAGCAGCCAAGGGGGACTAGCGGGGGTCGGGACAGATACGCAGTATTTT | 18 | TRBD2 | TRBV4-1 | many | TRBJ2-3
CASSRQGANTGELFF | TGTGCCAGCAGCCGACAGGGGGCCAACACCGGGGAGCTGTTTTTT | 15 | TRBD1 | TRBV9 | few | TRBJ2-2
CASSESEGAYYGYTF | TGCGCCAGCAGTGAGTCGGAGGGGGCTTATTATGGCTACACCTTC | 15 | TRBD1 | TRBV10-2 | . | TRBJ1-2
CASSHRDRERDEQYF | TGTGCCAGCAGCCACCGGGACAGGGAGCGAGACGAGCAGTACTTC | 15 | TRBD1 | TRBV14 | few | TRBJ2-7
CASSQDVAGAATNEKLFF | TGCGCCAGCAGCCAAGATGTGGCAGGAGCGGCAACTAATGAAAAACTGTTTTTT | 18 | . | TRBV4-3 | few | TRBJ1-4
CAWTPGTGGPDTQYF | TGTGCCTGGACCCCCGGGACAGGGGGCCCAGATACGCAGTATTTT | 15 | TRBD1 | TRBV30 | . | TRBJ2-3
CASSLGNSNQPQHF | TGTGCCAGCAGCTTAGGGAATAGCAATCAGCCCCAGCATTTT | 14 | . | TRBV7-9 | few | TRBJ1-5
CASGTQYEQYF | TGTGCCAGTGGCACCCAATACGAGCAGTACTTC | 11 | . | TRBV11-3 | few | TRBJ2-7
CAISDIFRNTEAFF | TGTGCCATCAGTGATATATTTAGAAACACTGAAGCTTTCTTT | 14 | . | TRBV10-3 | . | TRBJ1-1
CAISEDGLRDGYTF | TGTGCCATCAGTGAGGATGGGCTTCGGGATGGCTACACCTTC | 14 | . | TRBV10-3 | few | TRBJ1-2